These 23 T cell receptor beta chains were all obtained from the same sample, sequenced in a study of shared clonotypes between healthy human individuals. Profiling relied on immunoSEQ multiplex PCR, and the TCRdb table lists in-frame clones only, not all of them. The data hold 640,000 or so clones, with roughly 78% observed a single time. The sequencing input was memory CD4+ T cells sorted from blood. Noted subset: CD45RA-negative fraction. The origin of the receptors is a woman in her 30s in good health.

This clone was counted many times. The J gene is TRBJ2-3, the V gene TRBV5-1, with D possibly TRBD2 on 6 matching bases. Germline-derived CDR1 and CDR2 are SGHRS and YFSETQ. The ends were cut back, 3 bases at V and 6 bases at J, with 14 bases in the middle. This CDR3 spans 14 amino acids. Here the CDR3 reads CASSSKGGGDTQYF. The CDR3, as DNA: TGCGCCAGCAGCTCAAAGGGTGGAGGGGATACGCAGTATTTT.

The chain uses TRBV2 and TRBJ2-7; D may be TRBD1 or TRBD2 (5 bases each). The CDR3 totals 13 residues. The V end was cut by 4 bases, the J end by 3 bases, with 10 bases between. CDR1 is SNHLY and CDR2 is FYNNEI in the germline V gene. CDR3 protein: CASSGGTVYEQYF. The CDR3 DNA reads TGTGCCAGCAGTGGAGGGACCGTCTACGAGCAGTACTTC.

In its sample, this clone was seen a few times. The rearrangement links TRBV7-8 to TRBJ1-4; D call uncertain. Germline-derived CDR1 and CDR2 are SGHVS and FQNEAQ. V lost 2 bases and J 5 bases, leaving 9 bases between the germline ends. The CDR3 has 14 residues. The chain's CDR3 is CASSLTAVNEKLFF. The CDR3 DNA is TGTGCCAGCAGCTTAACGGCAGTAAATGAAAAACTGTTTTTT.

This chain uses TRBV18 with TRBJ2-2; perhaps TRBD2 as D (5 bases). Germline V lookup: CDR1 KGHSH, CDR2 LQKENI. Trimming shortened V by 3 bases and J by 4 bases, and 9 bases separated the two germline ends. There are 14 residues in the CDR3. The CDR3 sequence: CASSPTRGTGELFF. The CDR3 nucleotides are TGTGCCAGCTCACCGACCCGGGGCACCGGGGAGCTGTTTTTT.

The DNA of the CDR3 is TGTGCCATCAGTGACCGGGGACAGGGGGCGAATGAGCAGTTCTTC. It yields the protein CAISDRGQGANEQFF. The V gene is TRBV10-3, the J gene TRBJ2-1; 12 bases map to TRBD1. The germline V gene encodes CDR1 ENHRY and CDR2 SYGVKD. V gave up 3 bases and J gave up 7 bases; unmatched junction bases: 4. CDR3 length equals 15 residues.

This clone was seen a handful of times. This chain connects TRBV27 to TRBJ1-2; unclear D gene. The germline V gene has CDR1 MNHEY and CDR2 SMNVEV (reference sequence). Deletions cut 7 bases from V and 4 bases from J, with 7 bases between. The CDR3 has 11 residues. The CDR3 loop reads CASKSGYGYTF. Here the CDR3 DNA reads TGTGCCAGCAAGAGTGGCTATGGCTACACCTTC.

The chain joins TRBV6-1 to TRBJ1-5, with D unclear. Trimming removed 6 bases at V and 3 bases at J, with 9 bases between. There are 13 residues in the CDR3. Germline CDR1 MNHNS, CDR2 SASEGT. The DNA for the CDR3 is TGTGCCAGCAGACGGGCCTACAATCAGCCCCAGCATTTT. Encoded protein: CASRRAYNQPQHF.

The chain is built from TRBV13 and TRBJ1-1; no clear D gene. CDR1 is PRHDT and CDR2 is FYEKMQ in the germline V gene (reference sequence). V was trimmed by 5 bases and J by 5 bases, leaving 18 bases between them. The CDR3 runs 15 residues. CDR3 loop: CASSANAGRRTEAFF. CDR3 coding DNA: TGTGCCAGCAGCGCAAATGCGGGCCGTAGGACTGAAGCTTTCTTT.

The rearrangement links TRBV27 to TRBJ1-1; the match to TRBD1 covers 10 bases. Germline V gene lookup returns CDR1 MNHEY and CDR2 SMNVEV (reference sequence). Trimming cost V 6 bases and J 5 bases; bases outside gene matches: 9. The CDR3 length is 15 residues. The CDR3 sequence is CASRSGTGEWTEAFF. For the CDR3, the DNA is TGTGCCAGCAGAAGCGGGACAGGGGAGTGGACTGAAGCTTTCTTT.

This clone was detected ten times or more. The chain couples TRBV2 to TRBJ2-2; possible D gene TRBD1, 6 bases. The CDR3 is 16 residues long. The V gene lost 7 bases and the J gene lost 0 bases, with 15 bases spanning the gap. Germline V gives CDR1 SNHLY, CDR2 FYNNEI. The CDR3 DNA follows: TGTGCCAGCAATAGTTTCAGGGGTACGAACACCGGGGAGCTGTTTTTT. Translated, it gives CASNSFRGTNTGELFF.

V gene TRBV19 combines with J gene TRBJ2-1, with D possibly called TRBD1 or TRBD2 (7 bases each). The CDR3 is 16 residues long. Deletions cut 6 bases from V and 4 bases from J, with 19 bases between. Per germline, CDR1 LNHDA and CDR2 SQIVND (reference sequence). The CDR3 here is CASSPPRGRGYNEQFF. The CDR3 DNA is TGTGCCAGTAGCCCCCCCAGGGGGAGGGGTTACAATGAGCAGTTCTTC.

The CDR3 nucleotides read TGTGCCACCAGCAGGCCCGAGGGAATACAGGGTAAGTCCTACGAGCAGTACTTC. This gives the protein CATSRPEGIQGKSYEQYF. The V call is TRBV15, the J call TRBJ2-7; perhaps TRBD1 as D (6 bases). The ends were cut back, 3 bases at V and 1 base at J, with 22 bases in the middle. Per the germline V gene, CDR1 is LNHNV and CDR2 is YYDKDF (reference sequence). CDR3 size: 18 residues.

Points on this clone: Within the sample, other DNA sequences also encode this same CDR3. The chain joins TRBV28 to TRBJ2-4, with a tentative D call TRBD1 (6 bases). The V gene lost 1 base and the J gene lost 4 bases, with 8 bases spanning the gap. CDR3 length equals 14 residues. The V gene's germline CDR1 is MDHEN and CDR2 SYDVKM. CDR3 sequence reads: CASSLSGQKNIQYF. The CDR3 region has the DNA TGTGCCAGCAGTTTATCAGGACAGAAAAACATTCAGTACTTC.

This clone was found once. The chain carries TRBV10-3 and TRBJ1-5; D unresolved. The CDR3 is 14 residues long. CDR1 ENHRY and CDR2 SYGVKD come from the germline V gene. V lost 0 bases and J 5 bases, leaving 8 bases between the germline ends. This chain's CDR3 is CAISESITYQPQHF. The CDR3 DNA is TGTGCCATCAGTGAGTCTATTACTTATCAGCCCCAGCATTTT.

The V gene is TRBV9, the J gene TRBJ2-7; D gene unclear. Trimming pared 0 bases from V and 5 bases from J, leaving 12 bases between. Germline V gene lookup returns CDR1 SGDLS and CDR2 YYNGEE. CDR3 size: 14 residues. CDR3 sequence reads: CASSVANQAHEQYF. The CDR3 bases are TGTGCCAGCAGCGTAGCTAATCAGGCCCACGAGCAGTACTTC.

In its sample, this clone was seen once. V and J are TRBV19 and TRBJ2-3; D unresolved. The germline gives CDR1 LNHDA, CDR2 SQIVND (reference sequence). This CDR3 region has 15 residues. Between the trimmed V and J ends, which lost 5 bases and 6 bases, there was a span of 18 bases. The CDR3 here is CASSAARLSPDTQYF. The CDR3 DNA reads TGTGCCAGTAGTGCTGCCCGACTCTCCCCCGATACGCAGTATTTT.

A few counts support this clone. V and J are TRBV4-2 and TRBJ1-2; D perhaps matches TRBD1 (5 bases). V was trimmed by 0 bases and J by 2 bases, leaving 10 bases between them. This CDR3 is 15 amino acids long. From germline, CDR1 is LGHNA and CDR2 YNFKEQ. This chain's CDR3 is CASSQDLGENYGYTF. The DNA for the CDR3 is TGTGCCAGCAGCCAAGATTTAGGGGAAAACTATGGCTACACCTTC.

In its sample, this clone was seen many times. The gene calls are TRBV19 and TRBJ2-6; TRBD1 matches at 8 bases. Germline assignment: CDR1 LNHDA and CDR2 SQIVND (reference sequence). CDR3 length: 17 amino acids. V was pared by 6 bases and J by 1 base, with 8 bases of the junction left unmatched. CDR3 sequence: CASSRQGPSSGANVLTF. CDR3 in DNA: TGTGCCAGTAGCCGACAGGGGCCATCATCTGGGGCCAACGTCCTGACTTTC. Supplemented by reference TRBV19 and TRBJ2-6, the full variable domain reads DGGITQSPKYLFRKEGQNVTLSCEQNLNHDAMYWYRQDPGQGLRLIYYSQIVNDFQKGDIAEGYSVSREKKESFPLTVTSAQKNPTAFYLCASSRQGPSSGANVLTFGAGSRLTVL.

The V call is TRBV7-6, the J call TRBJ2-1; 14 nucleotides match TRBD2. The CDR3 length is 15 residues. The germline V gene has CDR1 SGHVS and CDR2 FNYEAQ. V dropped 5 bases and J dropped 9; count of bases not matched to a gene: 6. CDR3 coding DNA: TGTGCCAGCAGCCAAGGACTAGCGGGAGGTAGTGAGCAGTTCTTC. This translates into CASSQGLAGGSEQFF. The full variable domain, completed using reference TRBV7-6 and TRBJ2-1, is GAGVSQSPRYKVTKRGQDVALRCDPISGHVSLYWYRQALGQGPEFLTYFNYEAQQDKSGLPNDRFSAERPEGSISTLTIQRTEQRDSAMYRCASSQGLAGGSEQFFGPGTRLTVL.

This clone appeared many times. This rearrangement joins TRBV7-9 to TRBJ2-1; D possibly corresponds to TRBD2 (5 bases). Germline values: CDR1 SEHNR, CDR2 FQNEAQ (reference sequence). Trimming left V 9 bases short and J 8 bases short, with 14 bases between. The CDR3 extends over 12 amino acids. This CDR3 is CASQARVDEQFF. CDR3 sequence (DNA): TGTGCCAGTCAGGCGAGGGTTGATGAGCAGTTCTTC.

This clone was seen only a few times. The rearrangement links TRBV19 to TRBJ1-2; D is unclear. Trimming stripped 6 bases from V and 3 bases from J, with 11 bases between. CDR3 size: 13 residues. Looked up from germline, CDR1 is LNHDA and CDR2 is SQIVND (reference sequence). The CDR3 region is CASRGQADYGYTF. The CDR3 bases are TGTGCCAGTAGAGGGCAGGCGGACTATGGCTACACCTTC. Complete variable domain (other parts from reference TRBV19 and TRBJ1-2): DGGITQSPKYLFRKEGQNVTLSCEQNLNHDAMYWYRQDPGQGLRLIYYSQIVNDFQKGDIAEGYSVSREKKESFPLTVTSAQKNPTAFYLCASRGQADYGYTFGSGTRLTVV.

The genes are TRBV6-4 and TRBJ2-1, with 12 bases lining up with TRBD2. The germline V gene encodes CDR1 MRHNA and CDR2 SNTAGT. V shed 5 bases and J 1 base; nucleotides not matched to a gene: 9. CDR3 length: 18 residues. This CDR3 is CASSRGLAGPDSYNEQFF. The CDR3 DNA is TGTGCCAGCAGTCGCGGACTAGCGGGACCCGATTCCTACAATGAGCAGTTCTTC.

CDR3 nucleotides: TGCGCCAGCAGCCAACAAGGAACCGGGACAGGGAGTCGGGAGCAGTACTTC. This translates into CASSQQGTGTGSREQYF. The chain links TRBV4-1 to TRBJ2-7, with 9 bases fitting TRBD1. Germline values: CDR1 MGHRA, CDR2 YSYEKL. Trimming cost V 2 bases and J 7 bases; bases outside gene matches: 15. This CDR3 is 17 amino acids long.